This T cell receptor beta chain is from a study of T cells in Graves' hyperthyroidism and ophthalmopathy. Study in general: Peripheral blood was secured at the point of initial diagnosis, before any treatment. General study points: In blood, most of the thyroid clonotypes expanded above 0.001 were also present. Ophthalmopathy onset followed model prediction by a median approximately seven months.

The CDR3 length is 14 residues. CDR1 MNHEY and CDR2 SVGAGI come from the germline V gene. Trimming left V 5 bases short and J 9 bases short, with 14 bases between. There are a few counts of this clonotype. Its antigen remains unidentified. Authors of the study amplified TCR beta CDR3 regions from RNA transcripts. HTBI primers drove first-round RT-PCR of the TCR CDR3. TCRdb reprocessed the multiplex PCR reads with MiXCR, giving one entry per CDR3 protein. The sample includes roughly 710,000 distinct CDR3 sequences, about 35% of them seen just once. The chain couples TRBV6-5 to TRBJ1-6; tentatively, D is TRBD1 (5 bases). The specimen sequenced was blood. The TCR originated in a middle-aged woman with Graves' hyperthyroidism. For the CDR3, the DNA is TGTGCCAGCAGTCCTGAGAATGGGGGTTCACCCCTCCACTTT. This sequence encodes CASSPENGGSPLHF.